Below are 18 T cell receptor beta chains sequenced from a single sample in a study of OX40 agonist ivuxolimab in advanced cancers. Generated by immunoSEQ multiplex PCR, the TCRdb table keeps only in-frame clones and is missing some. The sample lists about 35,000 clones, 92% occurring once. The sample in question was CD4+ or CD8+ T cells sorted from blood, obtained in a trial of the OX40 agonist ivuxolimab. The receptors were gathered from an adult with an advanced solid tumor such as melanoma, head and neck, liver or kidney cancer.

This clone was seen only once. This chain links TRBV13 with TRBJ2-1, with a tentative D call TRBD2 (5 bases). Per germline, CDR1 PRHDT and CDR2 FYEKMQ (reference sequence). V was pared by 5 bases and J by 2 bases, with 10 bases between. CDR3 size: 14 residues. The CDR3 region is CASSQRWPYNEQFF. CDR3 coding DNA: TGTGCCAGCAGCCAGCGGTGGCCCTACAATGAGCAGTTCTTC.

The V and J genes are TRBV5-1 and TRBJ2-6, with no clear D. The CDR3 sequence is 17 residues long. Germline V gene data show CDR1 as SGHRS and CDR2 as YFSETQ. Trimming removed 7 bases at V and 5 bases at J, with 22 bases between. CDR3 in amino acids: CASPVRGSQSRANVLTF. In nucleotides, the CDR3 is TGCGCCAGCCCCGTTCGAGGTTCACAAAGTCGGGCCAACGTCCTGACTTTC.

The chain links TRBV19 to TRBJ2-1; 8 bases fit TRBD2. In germline, CDR1 is LNHDA, CDR2 SQIVND (reference sequence). The J segment lost 8 bases and the V segment lost 1 base, leaving 10 bases of the junction unmatched. The CDR3 has 16 amino acids. The CDR3 loop is CASSIVGAGASYEQFF. As DNA, the CDR3 is TGTGCCAGTAGTATAGTTGGAGCGGGAGCTAGCTATGAGCAGTTCTTC.

The V call is TRBV4-1, the J call TRBJ2-7, with D perhaps matching TRBD1 (6 bases). V lost 2 bases and J 2 bases, leaving 13 bases between the germline ends. Germline assignment: CDR1 MGHRA and CDR2 YSYEKL. CDR3 length: 15 amino acids. The CDR3 bases are TGCGCCAGCAGCCAATTTAACGACAGGACCTACGAGCAGTACTTC. Amino acid sequence: CASSQFNDRTYEQYF.

The chain links TRBV2 to TRBJ2-7, with D tentatively TRBD1 or TRBD2 (5 bases each). The germline V gene has CDR1 SNHLY and CDR2 FYNNEI. The germline V and J ends were trimmed by 7 bases and 4 bases, with 14 bases remaining between them. The CDR3 covers 13 residues. The CDR3 nucleotides read TGTGCCAGCACAAGAGTGTGGGGGTACGAGCAGTACTTC. It specifies CASTRVWGYEQYF.

This clone has more than one count but fewer than ten. The chain combines TRBV28 with TRBJ1-1, with D uncertain. V was cut by 6 bases and J by 4 bases, with 9 bases left in between. This CDR3 spans 12 amino acids. Germline assignment: CDR1 MDHEN and CDR2 SYDVKM. Here the CDR3 reads CASRYESTEAFF. In nucleotides, the CDR3 is TGTGCCAGCAGGTATGAAAGCACTGAAGCTTTCTTT.

The V and J genes are TRBV28 and TRBJ2-3; no firm D call. Trimming stripped 9 bases from V and 1 base from J, with 14 bases between. The germline CDR1 and CDR2 sequences are MDHEN and SYDVKM. The CDR3 has 14 residues. CDR3 loop: CASASPSGTDTQYF. The DNA for the CDR3 is TGTGCCAGTGCCTCGCCCAGCGGCACAGATACGCAGTATTTT. The whole variable domain, filled in from reference TRBV28 and TRBJ2-3, reads DVKVTQSSRYLVKRTGEKVFLECVQDMDHENMFWYRQDPGLGLRLIYFSYDVKMKEKGDIPEGYSVSREKKERFSLILESASTNQTSMYLCASASPSGTDTQYFGPGTRLTVL.

This chain connects TRBV4-3 to TRBJ1-2; tentative D call: TRBD1 (5 bases). V lost 0 bases to trimming and J lost 8 bases, with 16 bases between them. This CDR3 region has 15 residues. CDR1 is LGHNA and CDR2 is YSLEER in the germline V gene. This CDR3 reads CASSQDGSGERGYTF. DNA of the CDR3: TGCGCCAGCAGCCAAGATGGGTCGGGGGAGCGAGGCTACACCTTC.

This clone was observed a handful of times. This rearrangement joins TRBV7-9 to TRBJ2-7, with D unresolved. V was pared by 1 base and J by 6 bases, with 4 bases between. The CDR3 runs to 11 residues. Germline lookup yields CDR1 SEHNR and CDR2 FQNEAQ (reference sequence). CDR3 nucleotides: TGTGCCAGCAGCTTAGGACTCGAGCAGTACTTC. Translated, it gives CASSLGLEQYF.

The genes are TRBV28 and TRBJ1-1, with D possibly TRBD1 on 5 matching bases. Germline V gene lookup returns CDR1 MDHEN and CDR2 SYDVKM. V was cut by 4 bases and J by 0 bases, with 9 bases left in between. This CDR3 contains 14 residues. In nucleotides, the CDR3 is TGTGCCAGCAGTTGGGGGGAACTGAACACTGAAGCTTTCTTT. This codes for CASSWGELNTEAFF.

The chain employs TRBV9 and TRBJ2-1; perhaps TRBD1 as D (5 bases). Deletions cut 2 bases from V and 6 bases from J, with 9 bases between. This CDR3 has 13 residues. Germline V gene sequence: CDR1 SGDLS, CDR2 YYNGEE. In DNA, the CDR3 is TGTGCCAGCAGCGTTGGGGCACTCAATGAGCAGTTCTTC. It is translated as CASSVGALNEQFF.

The chain couples TRBV11-2 to TRBJ2-1; a weak D match, TRBD1 (5 bases). This CDR3 is 15 amino acids long. CDR1 SGHAT and CDR2 FQNNGV come from the germline V gene. Trimming stripped 7 bases from V and 3 bases from J, with 16 bases between. CDR3 sequence reads: CASTQGATLYNEQFF. The CDR3 nucleotides read TGTGCCAGCACTCAGGGCGCGACCCTCTACAATGAGCAGTTCTTC. Full variable domain (outside the CDR3, taken from reference TRBV11-2 and TRBJ2-1): EAGVAQSPRYKIIEKRQSVAFWCNPISGHATLYWYQQILGQGPKLLIQFQNNGVVDDSQLPKDRFSAERLKGVDSTLKIQPAKLEDSAVYLCASTQGATLYNEQFFGPGTRLTVL.

The genes are TRBV27 and TRBJ2-5, with 11 bases fitting TRBD1. TRBJ2-7 matches the DNA end more closely, so the J call is doubtful. The CDR3 has 16 amino acids. Germline CDR1 reads MNHEY; CDR2 reads SMNVEV (reference sequence). This chain's CDR3 is CASSPSDRGPSYEQYF. The CDR3 coding sequence is TGTGCCAGCAGCCCTTCGGACAGGGGGCCCTCCTACGAGCAGTACTTC.

The rearrangement joins TRBV29-1 to TRBJ2-7, with 7 nucleotides matching TRBD2. The CDR3 is made up of 14 amino acids. The V gene's germline CDR1 is SQVTM and CDR2 ANQGSEA. Losses at the gene ends were 7 bases for V and 4 bases for J; bases not matched to a gene: 13. The CDR3 region is CSAVPTSSGYEQYF. Here the CDR3 DNA reads TGCAGCGCGGTGCCGACTAGCTCCGGGTACGAGCAGTACTTC.

J is TRBJ2-5 and V is TRBV27, with TRBD1 identical over 8 bases. This CDR3 region has 13 residues. Germline values: CDR1 MNHEY, CDR2 SMNVEV (reference sequence). J lost 7 bases, V lost 2 bases, and 3 bases had no gene match. Here the CDR3 DNA reads TGTGCCAGCAGTTTAGGAACAGGGGGGACCCAGTACTTC. Protein sequence: CASSLGTGGTQYF.

The chain links TRBV15 to TRBJ1-5, with 11 bases identical to TRBD1. J lost 2 bases, V lost 3 bases, and 6 bases had no gene match. Germline CDR1 reads LNHNV; CDR2 reads YYDKDF (reference sequence). This CDR3 region has 17 residues. This CDR3 reads CATSSPRTGGGNQPQHF. In DNA form, the CDR3 reads TGTGCCACCAGCAGCCCCCGGACAGGGGGCGGCAATCAGCCCCAGCATTTT.

The chain employs TRBV27 and TRBJ1-3; unclear D gene. Germline assignment: CDR1 MNHEY and CDR2 SMNVEV (reference sequence). The V end was cut by 1 base, the J end by 3 bases, with 7 bases between. The CDR3 totals 14 residues. The CDR3 bases are TGTGCCAGCAGTTTATGGGTCGGTGGAAACACCATATATTTT. This sequence encodes CASSLWVGGNTIYF.

The chain employs TRBV18 and TRBJ2-1, with 8 bases matching TRBD1. The CDR3 loop spans 17 amino acids. Germline CDR1 is KGHSH and CDR2 is LQKENI. J lost 5 bases, V lost 1 base, and 10 bases had no gene match. CDR3 loop: CASSPLEEDRDDNEQFF. Written as DNA, the CDR3 is TGTGCCAGCTCACCACTCGAGGAGGACAGGGATGACAATGAGCAGTTCTTC. Drawing the rest from reference TRBV18 and TRBJ2-1, the complete variable domain is NAGVMQNPRHLVRRRGQEARLRCSPMKGHSHVYWYRQLPEEGLKFMVYLQKENIIDESGMPKERFSAEFPKEGPSILRIQQVVRGDSAAYFCASSPLEEDRDDNEQFFGPGTRLTVL.